This T cell receptor beta chain was observed in a study of blood T cell repertoires in COVID-19. Background on the study: The United States, Italy and Spain supplied acute and convalescent COVID-19 samples. In each case, the material was cDNA or gDNA derived from T cells, B-cell-depleted T cells, or PBMCs.

Per the study methods: Amplified reference gene primers provided the basis for estimating nucleated cell counts. The assay was immunoSEQ multiplex PCR, and TCRdb's table has in-frame clones only and misses some. The D gene and trimming were derived from the DNA, and the V and J assignments and clone size from that table. This sample carries some 140,000 clones, around four fifths of them seen once, and the ten largest clones take 15% to 25%. This CDR3 is 15 amino acids long. Germline CDR1 and CDR2: GTSNPN and SVGIG (reference sequence). The junction had 6 bases not matched to a gene; V was cut back by 0 bases and J by 6 bases. This clone was seen a single time.

This chain connects TRBV30 to TRBJ2-5; 11 bases match TRBD2. The clonotype comes from a man at least 80 years old with acute or convalescent COVID-19. What was sequenced was peripheral blood. The CDR3 DNA reads TGTGCCTGGAGTGTCACTAGCGGGGGTATGAAGACCCAGTACTTC. It is translated as CAWSVTSGGMKTQYF.